This T cell receptor beta chain is from a study of cytomegalovirus exposure and HLA in healthy donors. Whole-study findings and limits: A later analysis reportedly identified an Asian-associated ancestry cluster as carrying fewer N-insertions than the roughly 700-donor mean.

The PCR made use of 60 Vbeta and 13 Jbeta primers. Assay: immunoSEQ multiplex PCR; the TCRdb copy retains only in-frame clones and omits some. The sample includes tens of thousands of clones, roughly 47% seen only once; the top ten take 12%. Of note for this clone: Its antigen is still unknown.

This clonotype originated in a human donor in good health. The source material was PBMCs.

The CDR3 loop is CASSLYGVNTEAFF. CDR3 sequence (DNA): TGTGCCAGCAGCTTGTACGGTGTGAACACTGAAGCTTTCTTT. The chain joins TRBV5-4 to TRBJ1-1; D remains unclear. The CDR3 runs 14 residues. From germline, CDR1 is SGHNT and CDR2 YYREEE (reference sequence). Between the trimmed V and J ends, which lost 1 base and 0 bases, there was a span of 7 bases.